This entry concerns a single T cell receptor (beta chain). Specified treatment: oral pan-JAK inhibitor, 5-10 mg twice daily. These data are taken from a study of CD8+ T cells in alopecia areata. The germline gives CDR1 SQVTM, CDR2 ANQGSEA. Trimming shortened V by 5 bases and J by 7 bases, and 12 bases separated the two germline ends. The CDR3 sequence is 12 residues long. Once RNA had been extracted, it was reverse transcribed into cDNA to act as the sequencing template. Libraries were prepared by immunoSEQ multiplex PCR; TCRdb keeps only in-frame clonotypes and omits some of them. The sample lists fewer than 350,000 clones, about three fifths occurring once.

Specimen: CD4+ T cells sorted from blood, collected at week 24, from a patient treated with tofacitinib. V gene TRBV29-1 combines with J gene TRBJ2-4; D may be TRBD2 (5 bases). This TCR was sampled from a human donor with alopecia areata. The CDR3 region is CSVLDGENIQYF. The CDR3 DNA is TGCAGCGTTTTGGACGGGGAGAACATTCAGTACTTC.